Listed here are 15 T cell receptor beta chains from one sample, sequenced in a study of blood T cell repertoires in COVID-19. Clones were sequenced by immunoSEQ multiplex PCR, and TCRdb holds only the in-frame ones, with some missing. The data hold some 130,000 clones, with 85% to 90% observed a single time. The sequencing sample was made of peripheral blood. The source of these receptors is a man aged 55 to 69 with COVID-19, enrolled during active disease.

The chain's CDR3 is CASSQDHGSVYGYTF. The CDR3 bases are TGTGCCAGCAGCCAAGATCATGGCAGTGTCTATGGCTACACCTTC. This chain uses TRBV4-2 with TRBJ1-2; D unresolved. CDR3 length equals 15 residues. Per the germline V gene, CDR1 is LGHNA and CDR2 is YNFKEQ. The V end lost 0 bases, the J end lost 4 bases, and 12 bases lay between the germline ends.

The chain joins TRBV4-3 to TRBJ1-6; the match to TRBD1 covers 8 bases. Unmatched junction bases numbered 3, after V lost 0 bases and J lost 8 bases. Germline CDR1 and CDR2: LGHNA and YSLEER. The CDR3 sequence is 15 residues long. CDR3 region: CASSQEQGGDSPLHF. CDR3 coding DNA: TGCGCCAGCAGCCAAGAACAGGGGGGGGATTCACCCCTCCACTTT.

J is TRBJ1-6 and V is TRBV19; D gene ambiguous. Germline CDR1 reads LNHDA; CDR2 reads SQIVND (reference sequence). Trimming left V 6 bases short and J 10 bases short, with 16 bases between. This CDR3 contains 14 residues. The CDR3 spells CASSSEEVRSPLHF. In nucleotides, the CDR3 is TGTGCCAGTAGCTCAGAGGAGGTGAGATCACCCCTCCACTTT.

This clone is a singleton in its sample. The gene calls are TRBV6-1 and TRBJ1-2, with D uncertain. CDR3 length: 15 amino acids. Germline loops: CDR1 MNHNS, CDR2 SASEGT. Deletions cut 2 bases from V and 5 bases from J, with 15 bases between. The CDR3 DNA reads TGTGCCAGCAGTGAAAATTCCTGGCAGGCTTATGGCTACACCTTC. Translation: CASSENSWQAYGYTF.

The V gene is TRBV7-8, the J gene TRBJ2-5, with a tentative D call TRBD2 (5 bases). Per the germline V gene, CDR1 is SGHVS and CDR2 is FQNEAQ. V dropped 0 bases and J dropped 1 base, with 12 bases sitting between them. The CDR3 covers 16 residues. CDR3 in amino acids: CASSLAVGGFQETQYF. The CDR3 DNA is TGTGCCAGCAGCTTAGCAGTAGGCGGGTTCCAAGAGACCCAGTACTTC.

The V gene is TRBV24-1, the J gene TRBJ2-3; TRBD1 matches 10 bases. From germline, CDR1 is KGHDR and CDR2 SFDVKD. The ends lost 6 bases at V and 5 bases at J; junction bases unmatched: 7. The CDR3 length is 15 residues. CDR3 bases: TGTGCCACCAGTTTAACGACAGGGGGCAAAGATACGCAGTATTTT. It encodes CATSLTTGGKDTQYF.

The V call is TRBV3-1 (or the pseudogene TRBV3-2), the J call TRBJ1-4; no firm D call. The V gene's germline CDR1 is LGHDT and CDR2 YNNKEL (reference sequence). The CDR3 consists of 15 residues. The V end was cut by 0 bases, the J end by 4 bases, with 9 bases between. The CDR3 loop is CASSQDWRGNEKLFF. The CDR3 nucleotides are TGTGCCAGCAGCCAAGATTGGCGGGGTAATGAAAAACTGTTTTTT.

V and J are TRBV5-4 and TRBJ1-1, with 8 bases identical to TRBD1. V was pared by 5 bases and J by 1 base, with 7 bases of the junction left unmatched. The CDR3 loop spans 15 amino acids. Germline CDR1 is SGHNT and CDR2 is YYREEE (reference sequence). The CDR3, as DNA: TGTGCCAGCAGACAGAGACAGGGGCCGAACACTGAAGCTTTCTTT. This encodes CASRQRQGPNTEAFF.

This chain joins TRBV7-2 and TRBJ1-5, with a weak D call TRBD1 (6 bases). V lost 0 bases and J 0 bases, leaving 12 bases between the germline ends. CDR3 length: 17 amino acids. From germline, CDR1 is SGHTA and CDR2 FQGNSA. The CDR3 is CASSLAADRNSNQPQHF. In DNA, the CDR3 is TGTGCCAGCAGCTTAGCAGCGGACAGAAATAGCAATCAGCCCCAGCATTTT.

The CDR3 reads CASSPRDRGNTIYF. The CDR3 bases are TGTGCCAGCAGCCCCAGGGACAGGGGAAACACCATATATTTT. The chain has TRBV3-1 (or the pseudogene TRBV3-2) and TRBJ1-3, with TRBD1 matching 8 bases. Per the germline V gene, CDR1 is LGHDT and CDR2 is YNNKEL (reference sequence). There are 14 residues in the CDR3. J gave up 4 bases and V 4 bases, and 3 bases lay outside the gene matches.

This chain connects TRBV7-9 to TRBJ2-1, with 7 bases matching TRBD1. The CDR3 length is 15 residues. Germline V gene sequence: CDR1 SEHNR, CDR2 FQNEAQ (reference sequence). Trimming removed 5 bases from V and 8 bases from J; junction bases left unmatched: 12. For the CDR3, the DNA is TGTGCCAGCAGCACCCGGGACAGTGATCTCGATGAGCAGTTCTTC. This codes for CASSTRDSDLDEQFF.

This chain links TRBV6-5 with TRBJ1-2; D may be TRBD1 (6 bases). Per germline, CDR1 MNHEY and CDR2 SVGAGI. The V gene lost 8 bases and the J gene lost 8 bases, with 21 bases spanning the gap. CDR3 length: 14 residues. This chain's CDR3 is CASSPGGSSEGYTF. The CDR3 DNA follows: TGTGCCAGCTCCCCGGGGGGCAGCTCGGAGGGCTACACCTTC.

This chain connects TRBV9 to TRBJ2-2; TRBD1 aligns across 7 bases. Trimming at V came to 0 bases and at J to 4 bases, leaving 6 bases not matched to a gene. The CDR3 is 16 residues long. Looked up from germline, CDR1 is SGDLS and CDR2 is YYNGEE. In nucleotides, the CDR3 is TGTGCCAGCAGCGTAGTGGGACAGCCAGGCACCGGGGAGCTGTTTTTT. Protein product: CASSVVGQPGTGELFF.

The chain recombines TRBV19 with TRBJ1-5; D gene uncertain. The V end was cut by 6 bases, the J end by 6 bases, with 9 bases between. The CDR3 consists of 12 residues. The germline CDR1 and CDR2 sequences are LNHDA and SQIVND (reference sequence). In DNA, the CDR3 is TGTGCCAGTAGCCTACGCCTTCAGCCCCAGCATTTT. Translation gives CASSLRLQPQHF.

This chain connects TRBV6-5 to TRBJ2-3; D is unclear. CDR3 length: 14 amino acids. V shed 5 bases and J shed 1 base, with 10 bases lying between them. From germline, CDR1 is MNHEY and CDR2 SVGAGI. The CDR3 DNA reads as TGTGCCAGCAGTAGAGCGCAAGGCACAGATACGCAGTATTTT. Its translation is CASSRAQGTDTQYF.